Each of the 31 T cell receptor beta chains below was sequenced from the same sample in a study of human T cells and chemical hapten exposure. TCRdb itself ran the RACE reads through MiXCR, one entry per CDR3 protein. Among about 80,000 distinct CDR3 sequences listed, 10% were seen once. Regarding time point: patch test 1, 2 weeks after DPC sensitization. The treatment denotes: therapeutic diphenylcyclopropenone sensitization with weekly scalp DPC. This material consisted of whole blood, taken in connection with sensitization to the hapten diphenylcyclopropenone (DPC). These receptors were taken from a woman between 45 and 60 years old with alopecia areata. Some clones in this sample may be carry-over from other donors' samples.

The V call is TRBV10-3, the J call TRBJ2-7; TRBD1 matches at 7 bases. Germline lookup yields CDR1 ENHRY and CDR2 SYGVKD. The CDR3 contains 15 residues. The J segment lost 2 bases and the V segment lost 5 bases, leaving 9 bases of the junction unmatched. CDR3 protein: CAISPAGTATYEQYF. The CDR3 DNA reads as TGTGCCATCAGTCCCGCCGGGACAGCTACCTACGAGCAGTACTTC.

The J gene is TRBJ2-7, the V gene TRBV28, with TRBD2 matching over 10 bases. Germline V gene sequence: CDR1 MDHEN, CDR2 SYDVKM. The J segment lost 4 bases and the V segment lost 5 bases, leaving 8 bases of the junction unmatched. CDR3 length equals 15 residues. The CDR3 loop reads CASSPLPSGSYEQYF. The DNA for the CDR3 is TGTGCCAGCAGTCCCCTCCCTAGCGGGAGTTACGAGCAGTACTTC.

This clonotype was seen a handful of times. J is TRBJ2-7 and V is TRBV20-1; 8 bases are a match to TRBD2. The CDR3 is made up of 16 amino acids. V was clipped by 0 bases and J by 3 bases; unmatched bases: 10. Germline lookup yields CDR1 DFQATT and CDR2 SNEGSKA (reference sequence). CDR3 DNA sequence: TGCAGTGCTAGAGATGGAGGTAGCGGGAAAGTCTACGAGCAGTACTTC. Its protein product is CSARDGGSGKVYEQYF.

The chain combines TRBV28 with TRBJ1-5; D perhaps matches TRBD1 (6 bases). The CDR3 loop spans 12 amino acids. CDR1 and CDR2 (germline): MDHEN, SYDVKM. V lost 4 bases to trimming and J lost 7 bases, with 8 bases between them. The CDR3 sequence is CASSYRVQPQHF. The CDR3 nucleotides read TGTGCCAGCAGTTACAGGGTCCAGCCCCAGCATTTT.

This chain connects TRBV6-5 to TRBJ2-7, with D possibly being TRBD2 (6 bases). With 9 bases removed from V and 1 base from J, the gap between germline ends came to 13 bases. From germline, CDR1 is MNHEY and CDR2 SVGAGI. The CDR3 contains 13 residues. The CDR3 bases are TGTGCCAGTTCGGCGGGGATATCCTACGAGCAGTACTTC. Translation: CASSAGISYEQYF.

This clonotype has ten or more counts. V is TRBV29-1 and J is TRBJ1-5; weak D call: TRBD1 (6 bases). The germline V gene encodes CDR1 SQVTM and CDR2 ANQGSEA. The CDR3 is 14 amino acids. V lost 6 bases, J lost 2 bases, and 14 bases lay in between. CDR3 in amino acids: CSVATGTRNQPQHF. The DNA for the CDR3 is TGCAGCGTCGCTACAGGGACCCGCAATCAGCCCCAGCATTTT. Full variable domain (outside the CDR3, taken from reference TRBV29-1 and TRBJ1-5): SAVISQKPSRDICQRGTSLTIQCQVDSQVTMMFWYRQQPGQSLTLIATANQGSEATYESGFVIDKFPISRPNLTFSTLTVSNMSPEDSSIYLCSVATGTRNQPQHFGDGTRLSIL.

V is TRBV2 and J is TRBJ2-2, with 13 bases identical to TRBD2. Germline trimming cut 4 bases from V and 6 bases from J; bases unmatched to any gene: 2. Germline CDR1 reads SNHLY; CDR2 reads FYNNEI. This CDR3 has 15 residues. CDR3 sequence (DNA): TGTGCCAGCAGTGGACTAGCGGGAGGCCCCGGGGAGCTGTTTTTT. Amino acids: CASSGLAGGPGELFF.

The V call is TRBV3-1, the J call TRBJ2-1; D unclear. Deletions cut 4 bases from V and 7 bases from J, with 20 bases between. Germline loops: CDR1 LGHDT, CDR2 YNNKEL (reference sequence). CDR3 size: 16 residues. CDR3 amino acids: CASSPLARRAGNEQFF. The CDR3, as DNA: TGTGCCAGCAGCCCGCTGGCTCGTAGGGCCGGGAATGAGCAGTTCTTC.

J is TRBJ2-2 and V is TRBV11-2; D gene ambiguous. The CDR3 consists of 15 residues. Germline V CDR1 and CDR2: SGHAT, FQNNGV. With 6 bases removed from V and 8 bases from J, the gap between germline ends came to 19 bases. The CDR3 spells CASSQGNTFRGELFF. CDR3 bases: TGTGCCAGCAGTCAAGGAAACACCTTCAGGGGGGAGCTGTTTTTT.

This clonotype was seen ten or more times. As DNA, the CDR3 is TGTGCCAGCAGTACCCAGCCCCAGCATTTT. This translates into CASSTQPQHF. V gene TRBV28 combines with J gene TRBJ1-5; D not resolved. Trimming took 5 bases from V and 7 from J, leaving 3 bases between them. Germline CDR1 MDHEN, CDR2 SYDVKM. The CDR3 totals 10 residues.

The CDR3 is CASSRGTQETQYF. The CDR3 DNA reads as TGCGCCAGCAGCCGGGGCACTCAAGAGACCCAGTACTTC. The chain is built from TRBV5-1 and TRBJ2-5; D could derive from TRBD1 or TRBD2 (5 bases each). Germline lookup yields CDR1 SGHRS and CDR2 YFSETQ. V gave up 4 bases and J gave up 2 bases, with 9 bases separating them. The CDR3 is 13 residues long.

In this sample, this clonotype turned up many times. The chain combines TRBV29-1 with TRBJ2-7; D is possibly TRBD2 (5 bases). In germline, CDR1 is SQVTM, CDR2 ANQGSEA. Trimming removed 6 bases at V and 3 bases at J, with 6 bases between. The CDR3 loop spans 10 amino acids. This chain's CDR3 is CSVADYEQYF. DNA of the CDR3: TGCAGCGTAGCGGACTACGAGCAGTACTTC.

CDR3 loop: CASSLETGTGQETQYF. CDR3 nucleotides: TGTGCCAGCAGCTTAGAAACGGGGACAGGCCAAGAGACCCAGTACTTC. The chain uses TRBV7-2 and TRBJ2-5; the match to TRBD1 covers 8 bases. This CDR3 comprises 16 residues. Germline V gene lookup returns CDR1 SGHTA and CDR2 FQGNSA. The junction had 5 bases not matched to a gene; V was cut back by 1 base and J by 1 base.

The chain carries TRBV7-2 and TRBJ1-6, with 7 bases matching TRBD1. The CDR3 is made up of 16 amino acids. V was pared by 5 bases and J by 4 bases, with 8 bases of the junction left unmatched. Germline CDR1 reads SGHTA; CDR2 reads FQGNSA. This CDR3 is CASSPRGGQYNSPLHF. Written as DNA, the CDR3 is TGTGCCAGCAGCCCCAGGGGGGGGCAATATAATTCACCCCTCCACTTT.

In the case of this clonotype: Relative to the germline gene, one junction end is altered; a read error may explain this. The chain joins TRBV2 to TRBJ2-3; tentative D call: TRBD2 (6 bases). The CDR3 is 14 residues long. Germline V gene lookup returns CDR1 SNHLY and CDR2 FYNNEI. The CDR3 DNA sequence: TGTGCCAGCAATTTCGGACTAAGCAGAGATACGCAGTATTTT. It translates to CASNFGLSRDTQYF.

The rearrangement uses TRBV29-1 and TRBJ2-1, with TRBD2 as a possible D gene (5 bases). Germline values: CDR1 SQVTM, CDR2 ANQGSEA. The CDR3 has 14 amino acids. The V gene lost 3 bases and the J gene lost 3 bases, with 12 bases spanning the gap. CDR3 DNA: TGCAGCGTTGATGCCGGAGGCAGCTACAATGAGCAGTTCTTC. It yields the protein CSVDAGGSYNEQFF.

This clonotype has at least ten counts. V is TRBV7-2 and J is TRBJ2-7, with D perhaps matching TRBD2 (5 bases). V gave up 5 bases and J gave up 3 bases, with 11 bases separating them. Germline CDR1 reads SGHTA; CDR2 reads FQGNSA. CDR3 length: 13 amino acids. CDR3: CASSPTSVYEQYF. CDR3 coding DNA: TGTGCCAGCAGCCCAACTAGTGTCTACGAGCAGTACTTC. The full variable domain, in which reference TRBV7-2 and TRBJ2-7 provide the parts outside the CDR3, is GAGVSQSPSNKVTEKGKDVELRCDPISGHTALYWYRQSLGQGLEFLIYFQGNSAPDKSGLPSDRFSAERTGGSVSTLTIQRTQQEDSAVYLCASSPTSVYEQYFGPGTRLTVT.

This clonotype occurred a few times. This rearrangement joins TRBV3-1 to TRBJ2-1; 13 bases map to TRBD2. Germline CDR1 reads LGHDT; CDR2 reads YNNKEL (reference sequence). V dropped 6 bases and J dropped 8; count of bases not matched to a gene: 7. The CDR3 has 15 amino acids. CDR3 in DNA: TGTGCCAGCAGGAGGACTAGCGGGAGTAAGCATGAGCAGTTCTTC. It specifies CASRRTSGSKHEQFF.

The CDR3 coding sequence is TGTGCCAGCAGCTCGTCCCGGGACAGGGGTCCCGATGGCTACACCTTC. It is translated as CASSSSRDRGPDGYTF. J is TRBJ1-2 and V is TRBV7-2, with TRBD1 identical over 10 bases. V shed 4 bases and J 6 bases; nucleotides not matched to a gene: 11. CDR1 SGHTA and CDR2 FQGNSA come from the germline V gene. The CDR3 contains 16 residues.

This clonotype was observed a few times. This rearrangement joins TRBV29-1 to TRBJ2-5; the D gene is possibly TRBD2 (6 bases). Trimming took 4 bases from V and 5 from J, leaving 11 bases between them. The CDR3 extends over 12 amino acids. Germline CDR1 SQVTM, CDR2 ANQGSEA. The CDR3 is CSVGSAGETQYF. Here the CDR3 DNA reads TGCAGCGTTGGGTCGGCGGGGGAGACCCAGTACTTC.

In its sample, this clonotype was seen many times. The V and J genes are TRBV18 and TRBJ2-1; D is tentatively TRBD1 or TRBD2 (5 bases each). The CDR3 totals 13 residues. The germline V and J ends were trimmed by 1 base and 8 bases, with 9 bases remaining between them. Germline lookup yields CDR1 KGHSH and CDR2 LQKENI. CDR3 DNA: TGTGCCAGCTCACCACGGGGGATCGATGAGCAGTTCTTC. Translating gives CASSPRGIDEQFF.

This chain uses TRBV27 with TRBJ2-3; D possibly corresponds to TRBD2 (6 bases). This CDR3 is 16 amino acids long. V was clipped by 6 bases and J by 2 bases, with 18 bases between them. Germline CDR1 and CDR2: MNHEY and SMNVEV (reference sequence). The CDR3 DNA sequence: TGTGCCAGCAGGGAGGGCGTCTTTGCGGCCACAGATACGCAGTATTTT. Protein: CASREGVFAATDTQYF.

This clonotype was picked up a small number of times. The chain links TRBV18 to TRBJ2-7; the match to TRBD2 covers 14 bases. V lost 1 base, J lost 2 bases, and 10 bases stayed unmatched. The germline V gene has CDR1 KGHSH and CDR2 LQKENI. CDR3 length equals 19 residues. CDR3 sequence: CASSPRREGLAGVAYEQYF. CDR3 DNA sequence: TGTGCCAGCTCACCACGCAGGGAGGGACTAGCGGGAGTAGCCTACGAGCAGTACTTC.

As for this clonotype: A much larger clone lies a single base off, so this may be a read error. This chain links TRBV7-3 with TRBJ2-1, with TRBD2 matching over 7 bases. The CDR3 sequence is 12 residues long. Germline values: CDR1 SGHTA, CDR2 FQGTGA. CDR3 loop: CASSSGGNERFF. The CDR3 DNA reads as TGTGCCAGCAGCTCGGGAGGCAATGAGCGGTTCTTC.

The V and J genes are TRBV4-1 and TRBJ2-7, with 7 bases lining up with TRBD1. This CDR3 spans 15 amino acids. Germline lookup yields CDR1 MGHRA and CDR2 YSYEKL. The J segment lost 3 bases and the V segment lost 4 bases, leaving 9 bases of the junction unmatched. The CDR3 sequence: CASSLTDRFFYEQYF. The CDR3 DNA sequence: TGCGCCAGCAGCCTCACGGACAGGTTTTTCTACGAGCAGTACTTC.

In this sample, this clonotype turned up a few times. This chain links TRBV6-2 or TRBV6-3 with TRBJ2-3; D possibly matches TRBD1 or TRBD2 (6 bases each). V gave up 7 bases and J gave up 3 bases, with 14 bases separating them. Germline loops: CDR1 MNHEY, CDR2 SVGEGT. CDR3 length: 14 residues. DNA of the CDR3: TGTGCCAGCAACTACAGGGAGGTGACAGATACGCAGTATTTT. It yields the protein CASNYREVTDTQYF.

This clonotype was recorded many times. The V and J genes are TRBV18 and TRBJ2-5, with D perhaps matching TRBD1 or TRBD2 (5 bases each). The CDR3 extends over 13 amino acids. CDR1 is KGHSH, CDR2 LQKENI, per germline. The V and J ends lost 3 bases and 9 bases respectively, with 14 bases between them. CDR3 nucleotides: TGTGCCAGCTCACCTTCGACCGAGGGGCCCCAGTACTTC. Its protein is CASSPSTEGPQYF.

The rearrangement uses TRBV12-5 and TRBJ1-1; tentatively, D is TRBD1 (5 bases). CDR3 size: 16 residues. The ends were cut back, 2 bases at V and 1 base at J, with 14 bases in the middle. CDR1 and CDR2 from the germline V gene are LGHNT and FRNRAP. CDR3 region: CASGLSPTGANTEAFF. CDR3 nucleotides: TGTGCTAGTGGTTTGTCGCCCACAGGAGCGAACACTGAAGCTTTCTTT.

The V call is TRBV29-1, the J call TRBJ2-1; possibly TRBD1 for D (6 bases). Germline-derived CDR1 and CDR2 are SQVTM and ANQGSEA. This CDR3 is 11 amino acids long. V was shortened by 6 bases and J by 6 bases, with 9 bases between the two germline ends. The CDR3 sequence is CSVPQGNEQFF. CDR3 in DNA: TGCAGCGTCCCACAGGGCAATGAGCAGTTCTTC.

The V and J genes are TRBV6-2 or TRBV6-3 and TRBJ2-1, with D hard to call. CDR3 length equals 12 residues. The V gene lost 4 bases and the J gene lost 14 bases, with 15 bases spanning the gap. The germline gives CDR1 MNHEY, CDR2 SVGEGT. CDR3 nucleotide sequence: TGTGCCAGCAGTTTACTTGGCTTCCGGGAGTTCTTC. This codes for CASSLLGFREFF.

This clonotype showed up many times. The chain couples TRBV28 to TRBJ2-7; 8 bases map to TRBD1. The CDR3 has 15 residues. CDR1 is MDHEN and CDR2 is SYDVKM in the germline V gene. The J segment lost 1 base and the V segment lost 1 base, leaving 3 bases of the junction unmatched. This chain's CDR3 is CASSLSRTGSYEQYF. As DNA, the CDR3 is TGTGCCAGCAGTTTATCCAGGACAGGGTCCTACGAGCAGTACTTC.